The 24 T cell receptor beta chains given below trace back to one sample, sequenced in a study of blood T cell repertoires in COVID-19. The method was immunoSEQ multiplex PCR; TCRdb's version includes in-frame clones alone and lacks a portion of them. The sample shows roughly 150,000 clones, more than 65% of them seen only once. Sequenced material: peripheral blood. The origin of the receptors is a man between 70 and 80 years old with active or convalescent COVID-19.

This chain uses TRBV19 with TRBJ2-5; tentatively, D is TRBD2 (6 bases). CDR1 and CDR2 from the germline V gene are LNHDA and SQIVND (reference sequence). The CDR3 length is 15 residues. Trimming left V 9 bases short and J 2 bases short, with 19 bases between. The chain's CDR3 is CASEVSGSSQETQYF. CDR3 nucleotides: TGTGCCAGCGAAGTAAGCGGGTCCAGTCAAGAGACCCAGTACTTC.

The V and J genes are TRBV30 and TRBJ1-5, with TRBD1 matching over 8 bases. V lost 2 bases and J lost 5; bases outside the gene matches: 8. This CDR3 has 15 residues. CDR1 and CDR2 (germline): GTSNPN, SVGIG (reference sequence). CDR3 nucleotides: TGTGCCTGGAGTCTGGGAGGACAGGGCTATCAGCCCCAGCATTTT. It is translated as CAWSLGGQGYQPQHF.

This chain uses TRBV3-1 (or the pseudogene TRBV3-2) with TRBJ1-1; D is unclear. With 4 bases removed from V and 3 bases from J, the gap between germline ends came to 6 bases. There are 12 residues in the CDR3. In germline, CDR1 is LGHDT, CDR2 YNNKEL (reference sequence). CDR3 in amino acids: CASSPRDTEAFF. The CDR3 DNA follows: TGTGCCAGCAGCCCCCGAGACACTGAAGCTTTCTTT.

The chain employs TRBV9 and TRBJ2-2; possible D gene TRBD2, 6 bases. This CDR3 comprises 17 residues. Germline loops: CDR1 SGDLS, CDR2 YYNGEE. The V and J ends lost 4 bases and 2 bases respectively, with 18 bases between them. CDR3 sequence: CASSSRSGGINTGELFF. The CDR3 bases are TGTGCCAGCAGCTCCCGTTCAGGCGGGATAAACACCGGGGAGCTGTTTTTT.

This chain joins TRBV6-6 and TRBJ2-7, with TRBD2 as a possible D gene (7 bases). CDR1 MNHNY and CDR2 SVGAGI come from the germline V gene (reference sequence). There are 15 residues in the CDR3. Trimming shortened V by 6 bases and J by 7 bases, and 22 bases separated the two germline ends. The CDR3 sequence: CASSLLGGGQGEQYF. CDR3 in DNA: TGTGCCAGCAGCCTTTTAGGGGGGGGACAAGGGGAGCAGTACTTC.

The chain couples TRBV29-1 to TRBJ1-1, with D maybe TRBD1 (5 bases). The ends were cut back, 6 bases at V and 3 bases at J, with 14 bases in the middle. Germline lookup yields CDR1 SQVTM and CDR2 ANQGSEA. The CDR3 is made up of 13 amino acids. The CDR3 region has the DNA TGCAGCGTGAGGCTAATAGGGGACACTGAAGCTTTCTTT. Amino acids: CSVRLIGDTEAFF.

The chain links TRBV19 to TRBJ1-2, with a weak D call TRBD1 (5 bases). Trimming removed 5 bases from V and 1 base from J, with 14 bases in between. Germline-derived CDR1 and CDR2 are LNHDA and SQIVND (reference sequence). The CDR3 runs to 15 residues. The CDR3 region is CASSQQADGNYGYTF. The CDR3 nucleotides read TGTGCCAGTAGTCAACAGGCCGATGGTAACTATGGCTACACCTTC.

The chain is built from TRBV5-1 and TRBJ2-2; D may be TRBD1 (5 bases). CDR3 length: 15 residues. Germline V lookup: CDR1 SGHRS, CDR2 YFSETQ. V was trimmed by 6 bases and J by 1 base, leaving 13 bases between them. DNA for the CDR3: TGCGCCAGCATAGACAGCCGACGGAACACCGGGGAGCTGTTTTTT. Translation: CASIDSRRNTGELFF.

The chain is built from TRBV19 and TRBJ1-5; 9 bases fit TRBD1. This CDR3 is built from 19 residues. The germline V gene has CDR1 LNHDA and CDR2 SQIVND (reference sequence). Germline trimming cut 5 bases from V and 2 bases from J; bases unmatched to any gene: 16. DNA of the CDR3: TGTGCCAGTAGTCCAGGGACAGGGAGATCGGGAAAGCGCAATCAGCCCCAGCATTTT. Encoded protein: CASSPGTGRSGKRNQPQHF. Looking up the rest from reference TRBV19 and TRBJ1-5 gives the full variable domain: DGGITQSPKYLFRKEGQNVTLSCEQNLNHDAMYWYRQDPGQGLRLIYYSQIVNDFQKGDIAEGYSVSREKKESFPLTVTSAQKNPTAFYLCASSPGTGRSGKRNQPQHFGDGTRLSIL.

The CDR3 coding sequence is TGTGCCAGCAGGCCCGGGACACTTTATCAGCCCCAGCATTTT. Amino acid sequence: CASRPGTLYQPQHF. The genes are TRBV6-5 and TRBJ1-5; D may be TRBD1 (6 bases). Trimming stripped 6 bases from V and 5 bases from J, with 14 bases between. The CDR3 has 14 amino acids. CDR1 and CDR2 from the germline V gene are MNHEY and SVGAGI.

CDR3 nucleotide sequence: TGTGCCAGCAGCACCAAACAGGGGGCGAGTGAAGCTTTCTTT. Translated, it gives CASSTKQGASEAFF. The J gene is TRBJ1-1, the V gene TRBV7-2, with TRBD1 matching over 9 bases. V trimming: 5 bases; J trimming: 7 bases; junction bases outside the gene matches: 8. Per the germline V gene, CDR1 is SGHTA and CDR2 is FQGNSA. The CDR3 loop spans 14 amino acids. Together with reference TRBV7-2 and TRBJ1-1, the CDR3 gives the full variable domain: GAGVSQSPSNKVTEKGKDVELRCDPISGHTALYWYRQSLGQGLEFLIYFQGNSAPDKSGLPSDRFSAERTGGSVSTLTIQRTQQEDSAVYLCASSTKQGASEAFFGQGTRLTVV.

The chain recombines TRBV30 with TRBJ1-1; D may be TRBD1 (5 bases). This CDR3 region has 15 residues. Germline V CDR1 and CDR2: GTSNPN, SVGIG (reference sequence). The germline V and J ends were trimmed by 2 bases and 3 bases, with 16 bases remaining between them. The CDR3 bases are TGTGCCTGGAGTAGGGCAGGGTTCAGGGACACTGAAGCTTTCTTT. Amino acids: CAWSRAGFRDTEAFF.

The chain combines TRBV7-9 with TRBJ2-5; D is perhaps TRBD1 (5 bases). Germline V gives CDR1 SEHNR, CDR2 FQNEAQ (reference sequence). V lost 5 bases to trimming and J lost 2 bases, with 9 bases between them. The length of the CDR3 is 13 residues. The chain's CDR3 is CASSLQEQETQYF. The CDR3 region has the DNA TGTGCCAGCAGCCTACAGGAGCAAGAGACCCAGTACTTC.

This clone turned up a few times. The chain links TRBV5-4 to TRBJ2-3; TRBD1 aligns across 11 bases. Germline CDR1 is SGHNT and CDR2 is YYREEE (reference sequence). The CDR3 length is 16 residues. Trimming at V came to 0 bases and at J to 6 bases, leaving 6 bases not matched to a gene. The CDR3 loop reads CASSLAGTGGSDTQYF. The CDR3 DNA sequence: TGTGCCAGCAGCTTGGCTGGGACAGGGGGGTCGGATACGCAGTATTTT.

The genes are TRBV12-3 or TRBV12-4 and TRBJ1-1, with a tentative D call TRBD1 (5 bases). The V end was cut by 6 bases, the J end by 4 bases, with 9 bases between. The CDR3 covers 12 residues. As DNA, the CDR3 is TGTGCCAGCAGCGGAGGGGTCACTGAAGCTTTCTTT. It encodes CASSGGVTEAFF.

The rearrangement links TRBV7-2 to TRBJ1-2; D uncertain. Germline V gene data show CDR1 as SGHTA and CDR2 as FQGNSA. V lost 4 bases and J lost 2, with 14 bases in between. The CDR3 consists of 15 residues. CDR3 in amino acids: CASSSKEGKNYGYTF. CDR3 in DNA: TGTGCCAGCAGCTCAAAGGAGGGAAAGAACTATGGCTACACCTTC.

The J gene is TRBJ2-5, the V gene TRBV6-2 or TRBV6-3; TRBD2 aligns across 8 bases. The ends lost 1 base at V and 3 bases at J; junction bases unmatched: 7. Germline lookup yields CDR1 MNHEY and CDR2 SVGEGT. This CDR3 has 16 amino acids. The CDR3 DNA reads TGTGCCAGCAGTTACTGGGCACAGACTAGCGAAGAGACCCAGTACTTC. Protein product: CASSYWAQTSEETQYF.

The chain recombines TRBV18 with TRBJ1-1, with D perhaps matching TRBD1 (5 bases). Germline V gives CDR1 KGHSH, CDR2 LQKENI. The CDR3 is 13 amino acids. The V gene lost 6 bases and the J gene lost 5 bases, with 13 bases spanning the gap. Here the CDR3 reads CASSDGRGTEAFF. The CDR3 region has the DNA TGTGCCAGCTCCGACGGTCGGGGGACTGAAGCTTTCTTT.

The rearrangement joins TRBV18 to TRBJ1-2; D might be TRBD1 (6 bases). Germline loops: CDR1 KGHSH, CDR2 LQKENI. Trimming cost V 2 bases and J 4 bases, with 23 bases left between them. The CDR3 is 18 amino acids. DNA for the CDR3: TGTGCCAGCTCACCATCTCCCCCGCGGGGGCAGGGTGGCTATGGCTACACCTTC. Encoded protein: CASSPSPPRGQGGYGYTF.

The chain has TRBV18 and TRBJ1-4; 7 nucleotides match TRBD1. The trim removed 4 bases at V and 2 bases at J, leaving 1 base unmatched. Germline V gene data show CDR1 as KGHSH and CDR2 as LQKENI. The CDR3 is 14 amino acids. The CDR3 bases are TGTGCCAGCTCACTACAGGGGACTAATGAAAAACTGTTTTTT. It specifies CASSLQGTNEKLFF. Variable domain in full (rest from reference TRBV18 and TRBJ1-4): NAGVMQNPRHLVRRRGQEARLRCSPMKGHSHVYWYRQLPEEGLKFMVYLQKENIIDESGMPKERFSAEFPKEGPSILRIQQVVRGDSAAYFCASSLQGTNEKLFFGSGTQLSVL.

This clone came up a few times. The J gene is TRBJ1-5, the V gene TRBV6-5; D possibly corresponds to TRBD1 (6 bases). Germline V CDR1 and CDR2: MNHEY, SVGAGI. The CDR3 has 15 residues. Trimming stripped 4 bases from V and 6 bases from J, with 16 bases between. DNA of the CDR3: TGTGCCAGCAGTTTCGGGACACCTCGGGGTCAGCCCCAGCATTTT. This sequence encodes CASSFGTPRGQPQHF.

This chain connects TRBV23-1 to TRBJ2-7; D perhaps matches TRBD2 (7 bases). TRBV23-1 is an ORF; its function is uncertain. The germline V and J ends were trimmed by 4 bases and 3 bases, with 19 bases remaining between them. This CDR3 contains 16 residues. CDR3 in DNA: TGCGCCAGCAGTCGCAAAGGGGGGGGACGGATCTACGAGCAGTACTTC. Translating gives CASSRKGGGRIYEQYF.

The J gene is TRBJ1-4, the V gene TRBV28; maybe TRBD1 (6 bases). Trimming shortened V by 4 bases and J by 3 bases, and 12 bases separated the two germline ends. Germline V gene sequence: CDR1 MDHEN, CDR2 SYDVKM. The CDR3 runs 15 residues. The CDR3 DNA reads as TGTGCCAGCAGTTCTACAGGGTTCTCTAATGAAAAACTGTTTTTT. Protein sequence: CASSSTGFSNEKLFF.

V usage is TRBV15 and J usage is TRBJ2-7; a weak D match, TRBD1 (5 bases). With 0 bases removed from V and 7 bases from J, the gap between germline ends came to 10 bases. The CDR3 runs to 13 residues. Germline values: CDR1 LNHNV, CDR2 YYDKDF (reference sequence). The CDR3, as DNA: TGTGCCACCAGCAGAGACAGGGTGGAGGAGCAGTACTTC. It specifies CATSRDRVEEQYF. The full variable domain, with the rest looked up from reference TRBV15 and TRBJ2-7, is DAMVIQNPRYQVTQFGKPVTLSCSQTLNHNVMYWYQQKSSQAPKLLFHYYDKDFNNEADTPDNFQSRRPNTSFCFLDIRSPGLGDTAMYLCATSRDRVEEQYFGPGTRLTVT.